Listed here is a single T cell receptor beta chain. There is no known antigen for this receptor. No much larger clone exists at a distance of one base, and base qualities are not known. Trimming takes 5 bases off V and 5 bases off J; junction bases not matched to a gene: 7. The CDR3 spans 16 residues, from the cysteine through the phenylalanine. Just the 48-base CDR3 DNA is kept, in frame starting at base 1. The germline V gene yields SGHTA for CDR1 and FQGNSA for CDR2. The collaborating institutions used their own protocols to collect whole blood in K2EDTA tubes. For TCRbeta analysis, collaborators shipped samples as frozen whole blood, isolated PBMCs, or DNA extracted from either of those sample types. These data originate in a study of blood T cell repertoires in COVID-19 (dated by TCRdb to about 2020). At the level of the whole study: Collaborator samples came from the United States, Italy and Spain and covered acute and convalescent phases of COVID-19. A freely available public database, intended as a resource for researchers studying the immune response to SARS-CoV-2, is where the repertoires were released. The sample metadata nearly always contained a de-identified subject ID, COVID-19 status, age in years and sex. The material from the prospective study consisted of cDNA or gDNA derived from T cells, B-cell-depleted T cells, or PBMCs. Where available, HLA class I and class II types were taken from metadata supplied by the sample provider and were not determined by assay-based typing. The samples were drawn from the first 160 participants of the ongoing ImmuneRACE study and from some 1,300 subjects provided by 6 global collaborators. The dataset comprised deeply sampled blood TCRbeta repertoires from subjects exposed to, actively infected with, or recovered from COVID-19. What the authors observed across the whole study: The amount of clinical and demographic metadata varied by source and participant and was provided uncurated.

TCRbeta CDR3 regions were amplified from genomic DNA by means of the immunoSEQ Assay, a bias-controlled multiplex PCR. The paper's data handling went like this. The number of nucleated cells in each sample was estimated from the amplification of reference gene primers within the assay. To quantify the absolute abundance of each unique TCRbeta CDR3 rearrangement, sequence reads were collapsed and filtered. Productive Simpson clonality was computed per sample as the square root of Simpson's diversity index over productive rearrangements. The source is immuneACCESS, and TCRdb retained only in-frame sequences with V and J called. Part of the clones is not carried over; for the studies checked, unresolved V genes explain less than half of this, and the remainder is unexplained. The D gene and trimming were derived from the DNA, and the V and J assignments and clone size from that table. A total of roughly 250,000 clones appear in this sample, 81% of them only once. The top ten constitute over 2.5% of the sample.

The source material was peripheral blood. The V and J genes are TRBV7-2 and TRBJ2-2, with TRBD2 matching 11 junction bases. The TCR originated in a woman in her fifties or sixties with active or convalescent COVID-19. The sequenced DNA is TGTGCCAGCAGCAATAGCGGGGGGGCGAGAACCGGGGAGCTGTTTTTT. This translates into CASSNSGGARTGELFF.